The next 26 T cell receptor beta chains were all read from a single sample in a study of blood T cells in healthy people across ages. Sample-barcoded 5' priming and a J-beta primer mix drove a second PCR of about 7 to 12 cycles. TCRdb reprocessed the 5' RACE reads via MiXCR and lists one record per CDR3 protein. Altogether about 780,000 distinct CDR3 sequences are present, roughly 46% being singletons, with the ten largest covering approximately 18%. The sample consisted of blood. Receptors originate from a man older than 75 in good health.

In the case of this clonotype: The junction departs from the called germline gene at one end, perhaps through a read error. The chain combines TRBV12-3 or TRBV12-4 with TRBJ2-3, with no clear D. This CDR3 spans 13 amino acids. This CDR3 reads CVSSLSGADTQYF. CDR3 in DNA: TGTGTCAGCAGTTTATCTGGCGCAGATACGCAGTATTTT.

The rearrangement links TRBV30 to TRBJ2-1, with D hard to call. The germline V gene encodes CDR1 GTSNPN and CDR2 SVGIG (reference sequence). The CDR3 is made up of 13 amino acids. V lost 0 bases to trimming and J lost 4 bases, with 7 bases between them. CDR3 in amino acids: CAWSVLRYNEQFF. The CDR3 bases are TGTGCCTGGAGTGTCCTTCGATACAATGAGCAGTTCTTC.

This clonotype was detected only a few times. The V call is TRBV7-2, the J call TRBJ2-7; TRBD1 agrees at 7 bases. CDR1 and CDR2 (germline): SGHTA, FQGNSA. V gave up 1 base and J gave up 3 bases; unmatched junction bases: 6. This CDR3 spans 15 amino acids. CDR3 amino acids: CASSLDGTAYYEQYF. Here the CDR3 DNA reads TGTGCCAGCAGCTTAGATGGGACAGCCTACTACGAGCAGTACTTC. The complete variable domain, with remaining parts taken from reference TRBV7-2 and TRBJ2-7, reads GAGVSQSPSNKVTEKGKDVELRCDPISGHTALYWYRQSLGQGLEFLIYFQGNSAPDKSGLPSDRFSAERTGGSVSTLTIQRTQQEDSAVYLCASSLDGTAYYEQYFGPGTRLTVT.

The gene calls are TRBV4-2 and TRBJ1-1; 8 bases are a match to TRBD1. Germline V gives CDR1 LGHNA, CDR2 YNFKEQ. The CDR3 sequence is 14 residues long. The junction had 12 bases not matched to a gene; V was cut back by 4 bases and J by 11 bases. CDR3 nucleotide sequence: TGTGCCAGCAGCCCAACTCAGGGGGCTTGGTTGGCTTTCTTT. Translated, it gives CASSPTQGAWLAFF.

This clonotype was counted between two and nine times. The rearrangement uses TRBV2 and TRBJ2-3; 10 bases line up with TRBD2. CDR3 length: 15 residues. Trimming removed 4 bases from V and 1 base from J; junction bases left unmatched: 2. Germline CDR1 reads SNHLY; CDR2 reads FYNNEI. The CDR3 DNA follows: TGTGCCAGCAGTGTCGGACTAGCGGGCACAGATACGCAGTATTTT. Its protein is CASSVGLAGTDTQYF. Filled out from reference TRBV2 and TRBJ2-3, the complete variable domain reads EPEVTQTPSHQVTQMGQEVILRCVPISNHLYFYWYRQILGQKVEFLVSFYNNEISEKSEIFDDQFSVERPDGSNFTLKIRSTKLEDSAMYFCASSVGLAGTDTQYFGPGTRLTVL.

This clonotype was counted many times. V gene TRBV12-3 or TRBV12-4 combines with J gene TRBJ2-7; D might be TRBD1 (6 bases). The CDR3 spans 15 residues. V was trimmed by 5 bases and J by 5 bases, leaving 19 bases between them. The CDR3 loop is CASSPTHREGNEQYF. CDR3 coding DNA: TGTGCCAGCAGTCCAACCCACAGGGAAGGGAACGAGCAGTACTTC.

About this clonotype: A read error is possible here, since a much larger clone lies one base away. This sequence joins TRBV12-3 or TRBV12-4 and TRBJ1-2; D is unresolved. The CDR3 totals 12 residues. CDR3 coding DNA: TGTGCCAGCAGTTTAGACCACTACGGCTACACCTTC. Protein product: CASSLDHYGYTF.

This clonotype appeared a few times. The chain joins TRBV5-6 to TRBJ1-2; TRBD1 agrees at 9 bases. V trimming: 4 bases; J trimming: 8 bases; junction bases outside the gene matches: 9. CDR3 length equals 14 residues. CDR1 SGHDT and CDR2 YYEEEE come from the germline V gene. The CDR3 sequence is CASSAGQGTGGYTF. The CDR3 DNA reads as TGTGCCAGCAGCGCCGGACAGGGGACGGGGGGCTACACCTTC.

This clonotype was counted many times. This sequence joins TRBV20-1 and TRBJ2-3; 8 bases match TRBD2. With V trimmed by 4 bases and J by 1 base, 10 bases remained unmatched. From germline, CDR1 is DFQATT and CDR2 SNEGSKA (reference sequence). The CDR3 is made up of 16 amino acids. In DNA, the CDR3 is TGCAGTGCTACCGGATCGCCACTAGCGGGCACAGATACGCAGTATTTT. This gives the protein CSATGSPLAGTDTQYF.

The gene calls are TRBV7-2 and TRBJ2-7, with D possibly TRBD2 on 6 matching bases. Germline V CDR1 and CDR2: SGHTA, FQGNSA. CDR3 length: 15 residues. Trimming removed 1 base from V and 4 bases from J, with 14 bases in between. CDR3 sequence (DNA): TGTGCCAGCAGCTTAGAGTCATTAGCGGATTACGAGCAGTACTTC. This encodes CASSLESLADYEQYF.

The V and J genes are TRBV29-1 and TRBJ1-4, with TRBD1 matching over 7 bases. The CDR3 is 13 amino acids. Looked up from germline, CDR1 is SQVTM and CDR2 is ANQGSEA. The V and J ends lost 7 bases and 4 bases, in that order; junction bases with no gene match: 6. CDR3 in amino acids: CSALTGLNEKLFF. The DNA of the CDR3 is TGCAGCGCCCTGACAGGGCTTAATGAAAAACTGTTTTTT.

This clonotype was seen at least ten times. This chain joins TRBV12-3 or TRBV12-4 and TRBJ1-1, with D perhaps matching TRBD1 (6 bases). The CDR3 spans 11 residues. Trimming cost V 6 bases and J 13 bases, with 15 bases left between them. CDR3 protein: CASREQGLIFF. As DNA, the CDR3 is TGTGCCAGCAGAGAACAGGGACTGATTTTCTTT.

The chain carries TRBV4-2 and TRBJ1-1; D is uncertain. The CDR3 consists of 14 residues. The ends were cut back, 1 base at V and 6 bases at J, with 12 bases in the middle. Germline V gene sequence: CDR1 LGHNA, CDR2 YNFKEQ. For the CDR3, the DNA is TGTGCCAGCAGCCAAGTGACGGTTGACGCTGAAGCTTTCTTT. Residues: CASSQVTVDAEAFF.

The chain joins TRBV19 to TRBJ2-6; TRBD1 matches 7 bases. This CDR3 spans 17 amino acids. V lost 1 base, J lost 2 bases, and 5 bases stayed unmatched. Germline-derived CDR1 and CDR2 are LNHDA and SQIVND (reference sequence). CDR3 sequence (DNA): TGTGCCAGTAGTATAGTGAGACAGGGCACTGGGGCCAACGTCCTGACTTTC. It codes for CASSIVRQGTGANVLTF.

The J gene is TRBJ2-5, the V gene TRBV12-5; D may correspond to TRBD1 or TRBD2 (5 bases each). This CDR3 is built from 17 residues. Germline CDR1 reads LGHNT; CDR2 reads FRNRAP. V lost 2 bases and J lost 4, with 20 bases in between. The CDR3 region is CASGLPTGTFHRETQYF. The CDR3 nucleotides are TGTGCTAGTGGTTTGCCTACCGGGACCTTCCATAGAGAGACCCAGTACTTC.

This clonotype was counted between two and nine times. V usage is TRBV7-2 and J usage is TRBJ1-1; no clear D. V lost 0 bases and J lost 6, with 5 bases in between. Germline V gives CDR1 SGHTA, CDR2 FQGNSA. This CDR3 is 12 amino acids long. The CDR3 spells CASSLAVAEAFF. CDR3 DNA: TGTGCCAGCAGCTTAGCGGTTGCTGAAGCTTTCTTT.

The chain is built from TRBV28 and TRBJ2-2; D gene uncertain. V shed 4 bases and J shed 9 bases, with 9 bases lying between them. This CDR3 region has 12 residues. The germline V gene has CDR1 MDHEN and CDR2 SYDVKM. CDR3 loop: CASSSPFRELFF. The CDR3 region has the DNA TGTGCCAGCAGTTCCCCCTTTAGGGAGCTGTTTTTT.

CDR3 amino acids: CASSLGSGGGYEQYF. The CDR3 nucleotides are TGTGCCAGCAGCTTAGGTAGCGGGGGGGGCTACGAGCAGTACTTC. V and J are TRBV7-2 and TRBJ2-7; TRBD2 matches at 11 bases. CDR3 length: 15 residues. Trimming took 1 base from V and 3 from J; bases not matched to a gene: 2. The V gene's germline CDR1 is SGHTA and CDR2 FQGNSA.

The chain has TRBV20-1 and TRBJ1-1; D unclear. Germline assignment: CDR1 DFQATT and CDR2 SNEGSKA (reference sequence). The CDR3 is made up of 13 amino acids. V lost 1 base and J lost 1, with 7 bases in between. The CDR3 bases are TGCAGTGCTAGAGGCACGGAGAACACTGAAGCTTTCTTT. It is translated as CSARGTENTEAFF.

Only a few counts were recorded for this clonotype. This chain joins TRBV4-3 and TRBJ2-1; 11 bases match TRBD1. The DNA end favors TRBJ2-7, so the J call may be wrong. CDR1 LGHNA and CDR2 YSLEER come from the germline V gene. CDR3 length: 15 residues. The CDR3: CASSPWTGGHNEQYF. The CDR3 bases are TGCGCCAGCAGCCCCTGGACAGGGGGCCACAATGAGCAGTACTTC.

The CDR3 coding sequence is TGTGCTAGTGGTCCATTACTCGGGGGTAGCACAGATACGCAGTATTTT. Amino acid sequence: CASGPLLGGSTDTQYF. The chain joins TRBV12-5 to TRBJ2-3; D may be TRBD2 (6 bases). The CDR3 sequence is 16 residues long. The germline gives CDR1 LGHNT, CDR2 FRNRAP. Between the trimmed V and J ends, which lost 5 bases and 0 bases, there was a span of 15 bases.

This chain joins TRBV5-6 and TRBJ2-1; TRBD2 matches at 13 bases. The V gene's germline CDR1 is SGHDT and CDR2 YYEEEE. The CDR3 is made up of 18 amino acids. Trimming cost V 3 bases and J 3 bases; bases outside gene matches: 9. CDR3 sequence reads: CASSYRTSGRSSYNEQFF. The CDR3 DNA reads as TGTGCCAGCAGCTACAGGACTAGCGGGAGATCGAGCTACAATGAGCAGTTCTTC.

This clonotype has just a few counts. The V call is TRBV20-1, the J call TRBJ2-7; 9 bases fit TRBD1. J gave up 4 bases and V 3 bases, and 7 bases lay outside the gene matches. This CDR3 spans 14 amino acids. Germline loops: CDR1 DFQATT, CDR2 SNEGSKA (reference sequence). CDR3 sequence reads: CSARETGGSYEQYF. In DNA form, the CDR3 reads TGCAGTGCTAGGGAAACAGGGGGCTCGTACGAGCAGTACTTC.

The chain links TRBV5-1 to TRBJ1-2; D remains unclear. Trimming took 1 base from V and 7 from J, leaving 5 bases between them. Per germline, CDR1 SGHRS and CDR2 YFSETQ. The CDR3 is 11 amino acids. CDR3 nucleotides: TGCGCCAGCAGCTTGACGGGTGGCTACACCTTC. Amino acids: CASSLTGGYTF.

This clonotype was seen more than once but under ten times. The chain links TRBV3-1 to TRBJ2-1; 11 bases agree with TRBD2. This CDR3 region has 15 residues. Per germline, CDR1 LGHDT and CDR2 YNNKEL (reference sequence). The V and J ends lost 4 bases and 8 bases, in that order; junction bases with no gene match: 7. The CDR3 reads CASSRLAGKRDEQFF. The CDR3 region has the DNA TGTGCCAGCAGCCGACTAGCGGGAAAGAGGGATGAGCAGTTCTTC.

J is TRBJ2-3 and V is TRBV7-2, with D perhaps TRBD2 (5 bases). The CDR3 extends over 17 amino acids. Trimming cost V 1 base and J 0 bases, with 14 bases left between them. CDR1 is SGHTA, CDR2 FQGNSA, per germline. CDR3 in DNA: TGTGCCAGCAGCTTAGGACGGAGGAGGTCTAGCACAGATACGCAGTATTTT. Its translation: CASSLGRRRSSTDTQYF.